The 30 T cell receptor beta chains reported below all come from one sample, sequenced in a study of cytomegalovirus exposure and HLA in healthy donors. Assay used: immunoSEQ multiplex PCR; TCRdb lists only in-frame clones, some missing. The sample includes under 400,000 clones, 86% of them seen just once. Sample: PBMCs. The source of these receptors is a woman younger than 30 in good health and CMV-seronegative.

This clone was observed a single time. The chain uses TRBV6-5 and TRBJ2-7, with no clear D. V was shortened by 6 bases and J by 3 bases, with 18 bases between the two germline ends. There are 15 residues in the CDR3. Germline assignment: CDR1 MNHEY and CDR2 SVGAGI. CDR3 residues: CASSPGVSGFYEQYF. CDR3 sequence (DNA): TGTGCCAGCAGCCCCGGTGTGTCAGGATTCTACGAGCAGTACTTC.

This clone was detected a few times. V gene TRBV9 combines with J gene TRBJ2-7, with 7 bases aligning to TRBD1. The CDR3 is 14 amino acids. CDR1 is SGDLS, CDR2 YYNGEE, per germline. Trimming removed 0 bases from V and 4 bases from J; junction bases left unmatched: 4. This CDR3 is CASSVEGQTYEQYF. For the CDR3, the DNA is TGTGCCAGCAGCGTAGAGGGACAGACGTACGAGCAGTACTTC.

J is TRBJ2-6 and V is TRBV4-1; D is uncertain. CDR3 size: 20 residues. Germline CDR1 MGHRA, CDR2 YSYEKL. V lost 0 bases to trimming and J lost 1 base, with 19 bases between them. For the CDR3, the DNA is TGCGCCAGCAGCCAAGATGGAGATCTGGTGGCCGGGTCTGGGGCCAACGTCCTGACTTTC. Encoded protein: CASSQDGDLVAGSGANVLTF.

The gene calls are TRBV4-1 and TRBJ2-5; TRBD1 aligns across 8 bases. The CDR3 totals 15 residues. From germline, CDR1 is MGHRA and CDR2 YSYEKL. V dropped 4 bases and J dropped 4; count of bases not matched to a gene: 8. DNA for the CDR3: TGCGCCAGCAGCCGCTCGACAGGGGCGGCAGAGACCCAGTACTTC. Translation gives CASSRSTGAAETQYF.

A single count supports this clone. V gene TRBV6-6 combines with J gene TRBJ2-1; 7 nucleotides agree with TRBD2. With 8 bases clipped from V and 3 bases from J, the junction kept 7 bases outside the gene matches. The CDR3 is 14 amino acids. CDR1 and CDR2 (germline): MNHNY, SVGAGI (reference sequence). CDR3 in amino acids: CASGETSHYNEQFF. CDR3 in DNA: TGTGCCAGCGGGGAGACTAGCCACTACAATGAGCAGTTCTTC.

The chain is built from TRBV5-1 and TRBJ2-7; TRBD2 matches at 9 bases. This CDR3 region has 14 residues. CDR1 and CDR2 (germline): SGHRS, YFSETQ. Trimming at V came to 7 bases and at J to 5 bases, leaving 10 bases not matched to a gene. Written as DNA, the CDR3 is TGCGCCAGCTCTAGCGGGGCCCCGGGAAACGAGCAGTACTTC. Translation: CASSSGAPGNEQYF. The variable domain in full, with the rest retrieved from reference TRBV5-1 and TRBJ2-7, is KAGVTQTPRYLIKTRGQQVTLSCSPISGHRSVSWYQQTPGQGLQFLFEYFSETQRNKGNFPGRFSGRQFSNSRSEMNVSTLELGDSALYLCASSSGAPGNEQYFGPGTRLTVT.

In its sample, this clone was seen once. The CDR3 here is CASSTSSGRDYEQYF. CDR3 in DNA: TGTGCCAGCAGCACTTCGTCGGGGAGGGACTACGAGCAGTACTTC. The gene calls are TRBV5-5 and TRBJ2-7, with 7 nucleotides matching TRBD2. Germline CDR1 and CDR2: SGHKS and YYEKEE (reference sequence). This CDR3 is 15 amino acids long. Trimming at V came to 4 bases and at J to 3 bases, leaving 10 bases not matched to a gene.

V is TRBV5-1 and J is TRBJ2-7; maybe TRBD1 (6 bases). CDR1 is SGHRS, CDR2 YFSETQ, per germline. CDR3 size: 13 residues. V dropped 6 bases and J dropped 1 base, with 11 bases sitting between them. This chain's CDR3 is CASTRQDSYEQYF. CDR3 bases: TGCGCCAGCACTCGACAGGATTCCTACGAGCAGTACTTC.

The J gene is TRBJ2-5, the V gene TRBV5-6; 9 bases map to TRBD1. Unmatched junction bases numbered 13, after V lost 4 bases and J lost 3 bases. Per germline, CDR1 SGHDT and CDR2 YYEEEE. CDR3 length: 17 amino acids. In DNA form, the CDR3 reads TGTGCCAGCAGCCATCAAATGCTCCGGGACAGGGAAGAGACCCAGTACTTC. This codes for CASSHQMLRDREETQYF.

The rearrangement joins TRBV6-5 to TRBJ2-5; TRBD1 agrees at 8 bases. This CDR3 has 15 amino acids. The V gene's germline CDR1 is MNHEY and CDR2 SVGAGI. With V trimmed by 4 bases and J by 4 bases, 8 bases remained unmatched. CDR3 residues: CASSSITGGPETQYF. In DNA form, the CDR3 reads TGTGCCAGCAGTTCAATTACAGGGGGACCAGAGACCCAGTACTTC.

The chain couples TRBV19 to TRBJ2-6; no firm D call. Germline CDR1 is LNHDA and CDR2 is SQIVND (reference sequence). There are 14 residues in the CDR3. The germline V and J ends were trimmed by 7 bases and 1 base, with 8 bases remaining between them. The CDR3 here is CASTLSSGANVLTF. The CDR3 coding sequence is TGTGCCAGTACTCTATCGTCTGGGGCCAACGTCCTGACTTTC.

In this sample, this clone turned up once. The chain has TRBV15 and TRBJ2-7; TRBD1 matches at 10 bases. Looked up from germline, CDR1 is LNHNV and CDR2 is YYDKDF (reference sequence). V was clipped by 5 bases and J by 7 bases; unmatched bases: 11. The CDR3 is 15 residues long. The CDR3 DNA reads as TGTGCCACCAGCGAGCGGACAGGGGGGGCGGGTGAGCAGTACTTC. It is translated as CATSERTGGAGEQYF.

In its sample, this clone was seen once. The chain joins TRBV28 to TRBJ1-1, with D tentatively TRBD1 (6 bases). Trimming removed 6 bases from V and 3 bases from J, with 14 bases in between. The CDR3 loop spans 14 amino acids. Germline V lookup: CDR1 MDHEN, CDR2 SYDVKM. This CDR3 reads CASRSGGDYTEAFF. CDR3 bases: TGTGCCAGCAGGTCGGGGGGCGATTACACTGAAGCTTTCTTT. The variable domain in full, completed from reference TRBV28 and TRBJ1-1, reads DVKVTQSSRYLVKRTGEKVFLECVQDMDHENMFWYRQDPGLGLRLIYFSYDVKMKEKGDIPEGYSVSREKKERFSLILESASTNQTSMYLCASRSGGDYTEAFFGQGTRLTVV.

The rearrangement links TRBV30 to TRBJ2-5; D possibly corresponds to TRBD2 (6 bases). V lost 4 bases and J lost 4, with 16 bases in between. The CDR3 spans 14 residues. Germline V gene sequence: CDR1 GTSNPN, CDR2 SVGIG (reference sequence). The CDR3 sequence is CAWTLGGVRETQYF. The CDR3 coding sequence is TGTGCCTGGACCCTCGGAGGGGTGCGAGAGACCCAGTACTTC.

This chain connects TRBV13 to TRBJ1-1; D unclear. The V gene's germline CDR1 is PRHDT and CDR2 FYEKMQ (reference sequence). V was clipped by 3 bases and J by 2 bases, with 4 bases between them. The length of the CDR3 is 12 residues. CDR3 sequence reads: CASSLSNTEAFF. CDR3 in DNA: TGTGCCAGCAGCTTGTCTAACACTGAAGCTTTCTTT. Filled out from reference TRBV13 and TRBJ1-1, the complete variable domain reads AAGVIQSPRHLIKEKRETATLKCYPIPRHDTVYWYQQGPGQDPQFLISFYEKMQSDKGSIPDRFSAQQFSDYHSELNMSSLELGDSALYFCASSLSNTEAFFGQGTRLTVV.

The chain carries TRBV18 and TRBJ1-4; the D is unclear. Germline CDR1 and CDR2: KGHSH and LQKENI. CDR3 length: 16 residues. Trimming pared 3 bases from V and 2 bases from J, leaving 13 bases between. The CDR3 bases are TGTGCCAGCTCACCTAAACTTCTCGGGACTAATGAAAAACTGTTTTTT. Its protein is CASSPKLLGTNEKLFF.

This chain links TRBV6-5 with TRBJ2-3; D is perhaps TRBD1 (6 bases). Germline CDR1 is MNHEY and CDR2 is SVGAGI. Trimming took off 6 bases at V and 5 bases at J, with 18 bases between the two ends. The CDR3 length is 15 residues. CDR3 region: CASSPYRAGLDTQYF. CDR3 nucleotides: TGTGCCAGCAGCCCCTACAGGGCTGGATTAGATACGCAGTATTTT.

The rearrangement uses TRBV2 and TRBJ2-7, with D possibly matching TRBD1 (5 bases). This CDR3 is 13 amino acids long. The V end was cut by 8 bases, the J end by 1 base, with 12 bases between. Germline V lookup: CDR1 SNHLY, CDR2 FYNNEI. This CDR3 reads CASAIQGSYEQYF. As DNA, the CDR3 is TGTGCCAGCGCAATCCAGGGATCCTACGAGCAGTACTTC.

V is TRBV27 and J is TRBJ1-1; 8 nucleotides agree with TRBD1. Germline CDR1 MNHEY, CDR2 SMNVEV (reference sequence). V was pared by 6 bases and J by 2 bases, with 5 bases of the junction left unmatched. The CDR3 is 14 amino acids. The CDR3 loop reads CASRGTGPNTEAFF. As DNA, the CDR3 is TGTGCCAGCAGGGGGACAGGACCTAACACTGAAGCTTTCTTT.

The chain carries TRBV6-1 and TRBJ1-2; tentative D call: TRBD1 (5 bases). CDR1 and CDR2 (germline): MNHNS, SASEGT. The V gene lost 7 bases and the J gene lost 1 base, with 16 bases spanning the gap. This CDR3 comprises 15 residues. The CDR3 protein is CASNNPDTLNYGYTF. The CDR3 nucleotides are TGTGCCAGCAACAACCCGGACACCCTTAACTATGGCTACACCTTC.

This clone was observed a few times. CDR3 loop: CASSDSPGQGRTEAFF. The CDR3 region has the DNA TGTGCCAGCAGTGACTCCCCGGGACAGGGACGGACTGAAGCTTTCTTT. The rearrangement uses TRBV6-4 and TRBJ1-1; TRBD1 agrees at 9 bases. Germline CDR1 is MRHNA and CDR2 is SNTAGT. This CDR3 contains 16 residues. V lost 0 bases to trimming and J lost 5 bases; unmatched junction nucleotides: 7.

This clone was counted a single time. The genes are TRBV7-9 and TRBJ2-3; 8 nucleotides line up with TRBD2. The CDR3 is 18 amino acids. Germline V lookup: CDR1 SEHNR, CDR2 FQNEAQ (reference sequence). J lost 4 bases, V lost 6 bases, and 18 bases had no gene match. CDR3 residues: CASSTPFPAGEAADTQYF. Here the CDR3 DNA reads TGTGCCAGCAGTACCCCTTTCCCAGCGGGGGAGGCGGCAGATACGCAGTATTTT.

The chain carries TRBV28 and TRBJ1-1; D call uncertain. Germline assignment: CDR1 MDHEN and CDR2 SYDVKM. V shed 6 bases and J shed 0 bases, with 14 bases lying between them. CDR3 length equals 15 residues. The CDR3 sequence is CASRSQGELNTEAFF. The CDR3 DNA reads TGTGCCAGCAGATCGCAAGGAGAATTGAACACTGAAGCTTTCTTT.

The CDR3: CAISEGALSSYEQYF. CDR3 in DNA: TGTGCCATCAGTGAGGGGGCACTGAGCTCCTACGAGCAGTACTTC. The J gene is TRBJ2-7, the V gene TRBV10-3, with a tentative D call TRBD1 (5 bases). The ends were cut back, 2 bases at V and 0 bases at J, with 11 bases in the middle. CDR1 and CDR2 from the germline V gene are ENHRY and SYGVKD. This CDR3 has 15 amino acids.

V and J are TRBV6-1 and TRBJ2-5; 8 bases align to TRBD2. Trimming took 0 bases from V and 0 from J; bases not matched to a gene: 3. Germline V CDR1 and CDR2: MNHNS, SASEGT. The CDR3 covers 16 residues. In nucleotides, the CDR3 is TGTGCCAGCAGTGAAGCCCCTAGCGGGTACCAAGAGACCCAGTACTTC. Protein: CASSEAPSGYQETQYF.

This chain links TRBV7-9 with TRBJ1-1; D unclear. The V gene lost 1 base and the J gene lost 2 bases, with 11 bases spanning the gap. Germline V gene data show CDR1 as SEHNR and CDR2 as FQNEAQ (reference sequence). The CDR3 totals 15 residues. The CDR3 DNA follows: TGTGCCAGCAGCTTAGGGGCACCATACAACACTGAAGCTTTCTTT. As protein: CASSLGAPYNTEAFF.

CDR3 region: CASSHQGGGYTDTQYF. Here the CDR3 DNA reads TGTGCCAGCAGTCACCAAGGGGGGGGCTACACAGATACGCAGTATTTT. The chain combines TRBV6-6 with TRBJ2-3; the D gene is possibly TRBD2 (7 bases). V was pared by 5 bases and J by 2 bases, with 17 bases between. CDR1 and CDR2 from the germline V gene are MNHNY and SVGAGI (reference sequence). CDR3 length: 16 amino acids.

CDR3 sequence: CASRLEGTGNYGYTF. In DNA form, the CDR3 reads TGCGCCAGCAGACTGGAGGGGACAGGGAACTATGGCTACACCTTC. The chain couples TRBV5-1 to TRBJ1-2, with TRBD1 identical over 9 bases. This CDR3 has 15 residues. The V segment lost 5 bases and the J segment 2 bases; nucleotides outside the gene matches: 7. Germline V gene sequence: CDR1 SGHRS, CDR2 YFSETQ.

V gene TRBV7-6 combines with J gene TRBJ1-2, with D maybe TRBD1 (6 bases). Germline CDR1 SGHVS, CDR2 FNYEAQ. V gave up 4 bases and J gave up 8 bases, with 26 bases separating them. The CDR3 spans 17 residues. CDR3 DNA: TGTGCCAGCAGCTCAACTTACCTGACAGGAAACAAGGGGGGCTACACCTTC. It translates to CASSSTYLTGNKGGYTF.

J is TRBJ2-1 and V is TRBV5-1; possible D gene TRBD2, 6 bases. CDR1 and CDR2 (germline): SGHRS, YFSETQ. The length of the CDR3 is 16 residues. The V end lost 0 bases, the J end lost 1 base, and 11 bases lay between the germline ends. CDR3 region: CASSLVGGLSYNEQFF. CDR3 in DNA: TGCGCCAGCAGCTTGGTCGGGGGACTTTCCTACAATGAGCAGTTCTTC.